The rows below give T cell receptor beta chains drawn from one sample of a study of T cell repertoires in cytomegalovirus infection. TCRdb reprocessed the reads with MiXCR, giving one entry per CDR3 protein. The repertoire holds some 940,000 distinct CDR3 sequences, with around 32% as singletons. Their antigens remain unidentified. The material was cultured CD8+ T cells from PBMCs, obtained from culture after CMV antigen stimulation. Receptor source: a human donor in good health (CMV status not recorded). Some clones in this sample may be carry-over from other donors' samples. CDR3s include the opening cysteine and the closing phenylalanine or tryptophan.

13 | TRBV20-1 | CSARDRVHPEAFF
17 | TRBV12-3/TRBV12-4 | CASSFSVMTGSNEKLFF
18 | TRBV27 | CASSSGDRGSRLNTEAFF
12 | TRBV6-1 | CATSQGADEQFF
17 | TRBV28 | CASSLSTGLANYNEQFF
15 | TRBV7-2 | CASSDVRGSTDTQYF
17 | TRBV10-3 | CAIRVRLAGESTDTQYF
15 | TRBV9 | CASSVGAGGTGELFF
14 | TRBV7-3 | CASSLGQGLDEAFF
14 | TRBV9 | CASSVNGVNYGYTF
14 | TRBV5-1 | CASSLEPGSYEQYF
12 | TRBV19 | CASSKGPREQYF
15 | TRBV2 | CAFWAGAKVHGELFF
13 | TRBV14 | CASSQVGKQGAFF
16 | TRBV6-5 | CASSYRTGTGFDEQYF